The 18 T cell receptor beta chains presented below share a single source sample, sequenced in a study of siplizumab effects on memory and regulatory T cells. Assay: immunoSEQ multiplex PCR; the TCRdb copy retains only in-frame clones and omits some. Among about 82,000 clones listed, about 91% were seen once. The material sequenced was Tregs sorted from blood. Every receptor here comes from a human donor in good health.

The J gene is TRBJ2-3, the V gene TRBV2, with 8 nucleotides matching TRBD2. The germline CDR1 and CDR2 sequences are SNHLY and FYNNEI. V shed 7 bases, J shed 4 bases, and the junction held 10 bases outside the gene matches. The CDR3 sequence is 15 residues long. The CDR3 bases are TGTGCCAGCAAGCCGACGGGGGGGCCGCCAGATACGCAGTATTTT. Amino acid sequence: CASKPTGGPPDTQYF.

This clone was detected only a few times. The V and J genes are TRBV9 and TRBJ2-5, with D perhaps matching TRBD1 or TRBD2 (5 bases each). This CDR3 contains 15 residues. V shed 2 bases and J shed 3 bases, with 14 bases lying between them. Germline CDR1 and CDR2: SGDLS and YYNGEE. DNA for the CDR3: TGTGCCAGCAGCGTCACTGGGACCGCCAAAGAGACCCAGTACTTC. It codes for CASSVTGTAKETQYF. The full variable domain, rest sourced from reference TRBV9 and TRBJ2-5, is DSGVTQTPKHLITATGQRVTLRCSPRSGDLSVYWYQQSLDQGLQFLIQYYNGEERAKGNILERFSAQQFPDLHSELNLSSLELGDSALYFCASSVTGTAKETQYFGPGTRLLVL.

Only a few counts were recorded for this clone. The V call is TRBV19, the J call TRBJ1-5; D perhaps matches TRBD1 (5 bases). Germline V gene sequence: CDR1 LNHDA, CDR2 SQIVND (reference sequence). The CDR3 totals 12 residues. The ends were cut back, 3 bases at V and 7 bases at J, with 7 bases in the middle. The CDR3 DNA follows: TGTGCCAGTAGTATGTGGGGGCAGCCCCAGCATTTT. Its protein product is CASSMWGQPQHF. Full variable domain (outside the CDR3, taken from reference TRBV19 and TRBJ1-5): DGGITQSPKYLFRKEGQNVTLSCEQNLNHDAMYWYRQDPGQGLRLIYYSQIVNDFQKGDIAEGYSVSREKKESFPLTVTSAQKNPTAFYLCASSMWGQPQHFGDGTRLSIL.

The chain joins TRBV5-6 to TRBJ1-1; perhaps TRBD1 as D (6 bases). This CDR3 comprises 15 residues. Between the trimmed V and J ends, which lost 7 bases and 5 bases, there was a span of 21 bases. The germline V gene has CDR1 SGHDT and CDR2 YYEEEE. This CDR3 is CASHEQGGLFTEAFF. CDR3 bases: TGTGCCAGCCACGAACAGGGTGGGCTGTTTACTGAAGCTTTCTTT.

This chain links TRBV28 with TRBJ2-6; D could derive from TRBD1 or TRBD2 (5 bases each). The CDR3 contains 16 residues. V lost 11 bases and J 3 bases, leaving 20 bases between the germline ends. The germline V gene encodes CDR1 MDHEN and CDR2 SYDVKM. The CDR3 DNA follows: TGTGCCTATTCCGGGACGGACGCTCTTGGGGCCAACGTCCTGACTTTC. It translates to CAYSGTDALGANVLTF.

The CDR3 region is CASTTVGSEAFF. CDR3 bases: TGTGCCAGCACCACCGTTGGGAGTGAAGCTTTCTTT. The chain recombines TRBV27 with TRBJ1-1; no definite D call. This CDR3 spans 12 amino acids. Germline V gene lookup returns CDR1 MNHEY and CDR2 SMNVEV (reference sequence). Trimming took 7 bases from V and 7 from J, leaving 13 bases between them.

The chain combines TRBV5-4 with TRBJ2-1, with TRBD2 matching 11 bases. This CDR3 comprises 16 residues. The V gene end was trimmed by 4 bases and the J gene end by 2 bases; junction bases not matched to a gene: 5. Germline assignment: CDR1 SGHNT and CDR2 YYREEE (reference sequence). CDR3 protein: CASSLFSGGAYNEQFF. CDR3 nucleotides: TGTGCCAGCAGCCTGTTTAGCGGGGGGGCCTACAATGAGCAGTTCTTC.

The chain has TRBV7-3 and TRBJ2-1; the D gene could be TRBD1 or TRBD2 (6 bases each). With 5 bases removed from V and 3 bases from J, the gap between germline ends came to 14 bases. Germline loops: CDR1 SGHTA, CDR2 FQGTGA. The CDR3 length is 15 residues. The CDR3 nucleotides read TGTGCCAGCAGCCTGAAGGAGGGGGGCTACAATGAGCAGTTCTTC. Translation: CASSLKEGGYNEQFF.

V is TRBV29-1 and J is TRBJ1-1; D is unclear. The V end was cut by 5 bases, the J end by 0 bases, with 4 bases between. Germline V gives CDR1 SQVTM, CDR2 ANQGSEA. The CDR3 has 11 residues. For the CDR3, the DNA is TGCAGCGTTCTCTTGAACACTGAAGCTTTCTTT. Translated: CSVLLNTEAFF.

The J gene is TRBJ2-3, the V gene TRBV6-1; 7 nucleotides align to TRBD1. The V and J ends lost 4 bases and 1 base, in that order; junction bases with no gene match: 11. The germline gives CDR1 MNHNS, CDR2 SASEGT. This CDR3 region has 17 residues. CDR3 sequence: CASSVRTGQVRTDTQYF. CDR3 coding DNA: TGTGCCAGCAGTGTACGGACCGGACAGGTGCGCACAGATACGCAGTATTTT.

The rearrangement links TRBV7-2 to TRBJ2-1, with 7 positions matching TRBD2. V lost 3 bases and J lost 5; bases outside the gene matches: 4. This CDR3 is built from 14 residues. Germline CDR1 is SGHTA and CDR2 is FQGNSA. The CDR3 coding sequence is TGTGCCAGCAGCTTGCGGGGGATTCACAATGAGCAGTTCTTC. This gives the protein CASSLRGIHNEQFF.

CDR3 DNA sequence: TGCGCCAGCAGCCAAACTCGAGGGACAATTAACACCGGGGAGCTGTTTTTT. This codes for CASSQTRGTINTGELFF. The chain has TRBV4-1 and TRBJ2-2, with a possible D match to TRBD1 (6 bases). The ends were cut back, 2 bases at V and 2 bases at J, with 15 bases in the middle. Germline-derived CDR1 and CDR2 are MGHRA and YSYEKL. The CDR3 totals 17 residues.

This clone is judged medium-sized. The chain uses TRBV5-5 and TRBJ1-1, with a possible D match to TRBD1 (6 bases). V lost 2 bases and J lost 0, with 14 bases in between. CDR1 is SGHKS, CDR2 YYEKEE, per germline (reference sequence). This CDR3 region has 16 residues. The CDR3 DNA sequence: TGTGCCAGCAGCTTAGTAGGGGGGCAACTGAACACTGAAGCTTTCTTT. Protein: CASSLVGGQLNTEAFF.

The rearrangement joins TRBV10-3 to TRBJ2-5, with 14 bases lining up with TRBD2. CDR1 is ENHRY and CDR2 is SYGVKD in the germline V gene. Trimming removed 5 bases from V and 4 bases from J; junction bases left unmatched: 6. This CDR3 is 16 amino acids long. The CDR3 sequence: CAISQTSGGAGETQYF. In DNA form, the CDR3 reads TGTGCCATCAGTCAGACTAGCGGGGGGGCCGGAGAGACCCAGTACTTC.

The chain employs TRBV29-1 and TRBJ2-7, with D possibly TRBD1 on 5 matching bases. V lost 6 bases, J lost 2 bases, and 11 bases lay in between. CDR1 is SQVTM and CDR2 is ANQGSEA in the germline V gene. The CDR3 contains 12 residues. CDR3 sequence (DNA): TGCAGCGTGGGCAGGGAAACCTACGAGCAGTACTTC. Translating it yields CSVGRETYEQYF.

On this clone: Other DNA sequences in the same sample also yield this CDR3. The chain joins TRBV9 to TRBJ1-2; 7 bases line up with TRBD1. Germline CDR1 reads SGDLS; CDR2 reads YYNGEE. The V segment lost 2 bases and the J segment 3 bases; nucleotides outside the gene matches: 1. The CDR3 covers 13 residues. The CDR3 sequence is CASSVTGYYGYTF. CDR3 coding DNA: TGTGCCAGCAGCGTGACAGGGTACTATGGCTACACCTTC.

CDR3 sequence (DNA): TGTGCCAGCAGGCCTAAACCGGGACTAGCGACAGATACGCAGTATTTT. Amino acid sequence: CASRPKPGLATDTQYF. The V gene is TRBV7-6, the J gene TRBJ2-3; 10 nucleotides agree with TRBD2. J gave up 3 bases and V 6 bases, and 9 bases lay outside the gene matches. Germline V gene lookup returns CDR1 SGHVS and CDR2 FNYEAQ. CDR3 size: 16 residues.

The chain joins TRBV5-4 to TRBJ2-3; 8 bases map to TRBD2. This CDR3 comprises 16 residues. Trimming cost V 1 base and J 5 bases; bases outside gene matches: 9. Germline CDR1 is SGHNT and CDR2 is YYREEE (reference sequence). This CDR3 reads CASSLIGGGPRDTQYF. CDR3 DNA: TGTGCCAGCAGCTTGATCGGGGGGGGGCCGAGAGATACGCAGTATTTT.